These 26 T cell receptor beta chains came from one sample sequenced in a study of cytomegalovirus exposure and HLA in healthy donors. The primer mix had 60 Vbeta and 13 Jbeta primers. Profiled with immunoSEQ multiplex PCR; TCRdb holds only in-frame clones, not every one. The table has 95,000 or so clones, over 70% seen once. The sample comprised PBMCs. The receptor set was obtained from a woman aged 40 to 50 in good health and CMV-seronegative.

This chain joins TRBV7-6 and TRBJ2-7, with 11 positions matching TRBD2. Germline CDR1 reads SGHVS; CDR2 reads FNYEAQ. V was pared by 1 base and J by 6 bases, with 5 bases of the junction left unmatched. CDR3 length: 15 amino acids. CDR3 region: CASSLEGTSGTEQYF. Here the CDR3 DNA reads TGTGCCAGCAGCTTAGAAGGGACTAGCGGAACCGAGCAGTACTTC.

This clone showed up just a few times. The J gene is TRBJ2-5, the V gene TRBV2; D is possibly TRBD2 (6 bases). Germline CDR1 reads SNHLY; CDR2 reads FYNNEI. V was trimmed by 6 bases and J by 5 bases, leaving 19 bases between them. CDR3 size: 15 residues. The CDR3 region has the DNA TGTGCCAGCAGCGGCGGGGTGGGGTGGGGGGAGACCCAGTACTTC. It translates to CASSGGVGWGETQYF.

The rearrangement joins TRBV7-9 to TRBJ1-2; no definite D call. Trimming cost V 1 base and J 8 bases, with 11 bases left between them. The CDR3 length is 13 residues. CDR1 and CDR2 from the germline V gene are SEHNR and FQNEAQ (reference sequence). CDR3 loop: CASSLDLPGGYTF. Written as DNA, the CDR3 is TGTGCCAGCAGCTTAGATCTACCGGGAGGCTACACCTTC.

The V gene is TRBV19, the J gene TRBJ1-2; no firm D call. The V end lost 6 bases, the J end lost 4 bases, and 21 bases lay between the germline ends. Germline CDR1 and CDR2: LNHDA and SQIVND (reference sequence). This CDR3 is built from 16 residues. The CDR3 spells CASSPPGRTAAYGYTF. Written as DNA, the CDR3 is TGTGCCAGTAGCCCCCCCGGCAGGACTGCTGCCTATGGCTACACCTTC.

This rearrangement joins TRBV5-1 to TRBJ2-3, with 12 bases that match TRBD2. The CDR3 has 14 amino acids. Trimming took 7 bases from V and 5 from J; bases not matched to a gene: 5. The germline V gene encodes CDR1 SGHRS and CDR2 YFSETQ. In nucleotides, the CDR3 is TGCGCCAGCCCCCTAGCGGGGGGGGTAGATACGCAGTATTTT. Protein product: CASPLAGGVDTQYF.

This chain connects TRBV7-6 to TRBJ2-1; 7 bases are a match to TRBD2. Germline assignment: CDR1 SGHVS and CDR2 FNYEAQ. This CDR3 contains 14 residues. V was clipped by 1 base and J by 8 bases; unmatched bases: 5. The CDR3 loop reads CASSLGGGMDEQFF. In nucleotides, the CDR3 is TGTGCCAGCAGCTTAGGGGGAGGGATGGATGAGCAGTTCTTC.

CDR3 DNA sequence: TGTGCCAGCAGCGTAGGAACCCAGGTTAATGAAAAACTGTTTTTT. It specifies CASSVGTQVNEKLFF. The genes are TRBV9 and TRBJ1-4; D is undetermined. The V and J ends lost 0 bases and 4 bases respectively, with 10 bases between them. The CDR3 has 15 amino acids. The germline V gene has CDR1 SGDLS and CDR2 YYNGEE.

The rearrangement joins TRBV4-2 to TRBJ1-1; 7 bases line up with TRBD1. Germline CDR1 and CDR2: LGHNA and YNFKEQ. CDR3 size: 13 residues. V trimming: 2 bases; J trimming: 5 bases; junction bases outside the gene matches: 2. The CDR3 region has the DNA TGTGCCAGCAGCCAAACGGGACAGACTGAAGCTTTCTTT. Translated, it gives CASSQTGQTEAFF.

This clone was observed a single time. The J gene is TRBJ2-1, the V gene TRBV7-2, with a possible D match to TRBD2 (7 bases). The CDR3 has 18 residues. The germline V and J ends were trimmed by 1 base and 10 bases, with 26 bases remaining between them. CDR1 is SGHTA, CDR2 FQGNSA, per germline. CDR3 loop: CASSLVGVMGGPHGEQFF. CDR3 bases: TGTGCCAGCAGCTTAGTCGGCGTTATGGGGGGGCCCCACGGGGAGCAGTTCTTC.

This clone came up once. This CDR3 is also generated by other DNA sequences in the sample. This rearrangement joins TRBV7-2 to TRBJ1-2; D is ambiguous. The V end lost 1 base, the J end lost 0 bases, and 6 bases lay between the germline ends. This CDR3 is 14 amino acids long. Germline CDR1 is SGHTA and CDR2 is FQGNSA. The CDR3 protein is CASSLDRANYGYTF. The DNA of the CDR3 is TGTGCCAGCAGCTTAGACAGAGCTAACTATGGCTACACCTTC.

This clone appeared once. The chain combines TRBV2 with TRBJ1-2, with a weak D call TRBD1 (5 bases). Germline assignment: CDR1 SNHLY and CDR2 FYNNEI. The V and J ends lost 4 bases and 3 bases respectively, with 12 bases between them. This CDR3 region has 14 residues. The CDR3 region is CASSALTVDYGYTF. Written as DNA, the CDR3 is TGTGCCAGCAGTGCATTGACAGTGGACTATGGCTACACCTTC.

DNA of the CDR3: TGTGCCACCTGGAACGGGGTTAACTATGGCTACACCTTC. This translates into CATWNGVNYGYTF. The gene calls are TRBV25-1 and TRBJ1-2, with unresolved D. Germline CDR1 and CDR2: MGHDK and SYGVNS. V was cut by 10 bases and J by 1 base, with 13 bases left in between. The CDR3 is 13 amino acids.

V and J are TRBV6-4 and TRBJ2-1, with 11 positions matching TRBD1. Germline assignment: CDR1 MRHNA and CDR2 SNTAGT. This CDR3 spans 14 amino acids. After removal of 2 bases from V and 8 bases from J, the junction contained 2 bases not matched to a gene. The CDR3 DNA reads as TGTGCCAGCAGTGACGGGACAGGGGGGGATGAGCAGTTCTTC. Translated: CASSDGTGGDEQFF.

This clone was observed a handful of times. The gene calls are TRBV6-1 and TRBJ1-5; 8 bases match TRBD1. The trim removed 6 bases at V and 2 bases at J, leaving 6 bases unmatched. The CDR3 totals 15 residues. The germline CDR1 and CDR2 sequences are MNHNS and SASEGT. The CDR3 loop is CASSRQGQGNQPQHF. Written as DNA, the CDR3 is TGTGCCAGCAGCCGACAGGGACAGGGCAATCAGCCCCAGCATTTT.

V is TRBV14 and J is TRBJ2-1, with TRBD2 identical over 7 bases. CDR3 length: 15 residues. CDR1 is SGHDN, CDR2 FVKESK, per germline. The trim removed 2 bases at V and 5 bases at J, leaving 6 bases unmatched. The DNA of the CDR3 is TGTGCCAGCAGCCAAAGGACTAGTCGAGACAATGAGCAGTTCTTC. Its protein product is CASSQRTSRDNEQFF.

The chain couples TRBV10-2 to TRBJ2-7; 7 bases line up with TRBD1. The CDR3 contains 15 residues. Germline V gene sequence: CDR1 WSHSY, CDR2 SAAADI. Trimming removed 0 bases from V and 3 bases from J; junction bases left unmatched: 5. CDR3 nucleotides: TGCGCCAGCAGTGAGTCGCGGTACAGGGGCTACGAGCAGTACTTC. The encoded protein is CASSESRYRGYEQYF.

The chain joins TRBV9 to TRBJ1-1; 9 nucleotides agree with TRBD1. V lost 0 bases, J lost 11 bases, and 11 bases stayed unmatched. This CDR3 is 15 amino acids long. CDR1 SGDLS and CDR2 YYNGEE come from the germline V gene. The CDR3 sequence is CASSVEGTGTGQAFF. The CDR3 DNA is TGTGCCAGCAGCGTAGAGGGGACAGGGACGGGGCAGGCTTTCTTT.

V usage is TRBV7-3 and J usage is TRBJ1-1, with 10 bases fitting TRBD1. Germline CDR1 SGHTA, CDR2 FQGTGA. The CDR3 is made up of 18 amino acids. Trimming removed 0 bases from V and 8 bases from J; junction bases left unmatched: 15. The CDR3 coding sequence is TGTGCCAGCAGCTTAACAGGTGGGACAGGGGTCTATCCCACGGAAGCTTTCTTT. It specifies CASSLTGGTGVYPTEAFF. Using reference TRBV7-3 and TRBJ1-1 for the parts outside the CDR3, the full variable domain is GAGVSQTPSNKVTEKGKYVELRCDPISGHTALYWYRQSLGQGPEFLIYFQGTGAADDSGLPNDRFFAVRPEGSVSTLKIQRTERGDSAVYLCASSLTGGTGVYPTEAFFGQGTRLTVV.

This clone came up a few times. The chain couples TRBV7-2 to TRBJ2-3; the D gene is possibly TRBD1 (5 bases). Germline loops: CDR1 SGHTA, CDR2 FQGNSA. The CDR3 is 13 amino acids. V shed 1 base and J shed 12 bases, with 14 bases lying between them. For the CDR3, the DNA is TGTGCCAGCAGCTTAGAGGGTGACAGTCAACAGTATTTT. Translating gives CASSLEGDSQQYF.

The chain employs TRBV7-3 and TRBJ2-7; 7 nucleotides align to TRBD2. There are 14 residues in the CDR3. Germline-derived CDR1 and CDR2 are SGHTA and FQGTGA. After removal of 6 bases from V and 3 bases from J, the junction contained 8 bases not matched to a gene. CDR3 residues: CASSSTTSVYEQYF. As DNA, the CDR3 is TGTGCCAGCAGTTCCACCACTAGCGTCTACGAGCAGTACTTC.

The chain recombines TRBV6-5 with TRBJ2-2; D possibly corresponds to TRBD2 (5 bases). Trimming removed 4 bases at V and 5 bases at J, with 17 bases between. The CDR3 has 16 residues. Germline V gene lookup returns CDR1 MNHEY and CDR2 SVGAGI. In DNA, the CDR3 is TGTGCCAGCAGTTTACTAGGGCGGGTCAGGACCGGGGAGCTGTTTTTT. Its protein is CASSLLGRVRTGELFF.

CDR3 sequence: CASSKGQGRYYGYTF. The DNA of the CDR3 is TGTGCCAGCAGCAAAGGGCAGGGGAGATACTATGGCTACACCTTC. The chain recombines TRBV21-1 with TRBJ1-2; the table gives TRBD1 as D, unverified against the DNA. TRBV21-1 is reported as a pseudogene. The CDR3 has 15 residues.

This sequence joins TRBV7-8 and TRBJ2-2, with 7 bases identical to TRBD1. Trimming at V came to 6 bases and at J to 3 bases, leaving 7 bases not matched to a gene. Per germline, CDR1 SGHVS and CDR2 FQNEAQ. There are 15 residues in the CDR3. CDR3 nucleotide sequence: TGTGCCAGCAGGACCGGGACAGCGCACACCGGGGAGCTGTTTTTT. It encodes CASRTGTAHTGELFF. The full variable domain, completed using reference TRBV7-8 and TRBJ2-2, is GAGVSQSPRYKVAKRGQDVALRCDPISGHVSLFWYQQALGQGPEFLTYFQNEAQLDKSGLPSDRFFAERPEGSVSTLKIQRTQQEDSAVYLCASRTGTAHTGELFFGEGSRLTVL.

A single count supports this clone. The CDR3 bases are TGTGCCAGCAGTGGGACAGGGGTCCAAGAGACCCAGTACTTC. Protein product: CASSGTGVQETQYF. This chain connects TRBV6-8 to TRBJ2-5; 10 positions match TRBD1. Trimming took 5 bases from V and 1 from J; bases not matched to a gene: 1. Germline V CDR1 and CDR2: MNHGY, SAAAGT. The CDR3 has 14 amino acids.

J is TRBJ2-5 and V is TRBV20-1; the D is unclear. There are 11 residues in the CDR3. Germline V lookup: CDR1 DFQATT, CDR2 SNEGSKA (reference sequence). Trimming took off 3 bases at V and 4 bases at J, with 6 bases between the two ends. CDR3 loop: CSARSGETQYF. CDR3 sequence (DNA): TGCAGTGCTAGGTCCGGAGAGACCCAGTACTTC.

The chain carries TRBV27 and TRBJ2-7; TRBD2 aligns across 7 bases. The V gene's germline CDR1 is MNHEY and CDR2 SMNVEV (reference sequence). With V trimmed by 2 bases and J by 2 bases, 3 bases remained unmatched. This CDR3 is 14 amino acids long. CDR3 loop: CASSLTGGPYEQYF. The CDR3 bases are TGTGCCAGCAGTTTAACGGGGGGTCCCTACGAGCAGTACTTC.